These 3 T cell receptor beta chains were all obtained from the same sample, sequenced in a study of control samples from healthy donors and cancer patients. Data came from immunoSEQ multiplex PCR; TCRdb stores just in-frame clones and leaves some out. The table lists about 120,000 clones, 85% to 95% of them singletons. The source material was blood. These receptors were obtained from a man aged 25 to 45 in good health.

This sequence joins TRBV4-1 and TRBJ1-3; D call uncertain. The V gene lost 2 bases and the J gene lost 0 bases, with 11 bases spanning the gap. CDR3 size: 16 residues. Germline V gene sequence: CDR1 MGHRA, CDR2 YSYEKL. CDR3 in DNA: TGCGCCAGCAGCCAACAGACCGAGGGCTCTGGAAACACCATATATTTT. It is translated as CASSQQTEGSGNTIYF.

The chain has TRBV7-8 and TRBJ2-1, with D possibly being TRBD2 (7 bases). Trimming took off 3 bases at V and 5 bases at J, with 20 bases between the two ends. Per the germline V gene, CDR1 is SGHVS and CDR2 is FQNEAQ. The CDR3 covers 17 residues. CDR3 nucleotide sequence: TGTGCCAGCAGCTTCTCATACGGGGGGCTTAGGAACAATGAGCAGTTCTTC. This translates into CASSFSYGGLRNNEQFF.

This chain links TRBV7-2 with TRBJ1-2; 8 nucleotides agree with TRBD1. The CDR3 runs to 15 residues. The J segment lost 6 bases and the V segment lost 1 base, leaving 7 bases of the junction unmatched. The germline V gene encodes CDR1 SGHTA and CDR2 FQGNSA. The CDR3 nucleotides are TGTGCCAGCAGCTTAGATTCCAGGGGGCCGGATGGCTACACCTTC. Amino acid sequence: CASSLDSRGPDGYTF.